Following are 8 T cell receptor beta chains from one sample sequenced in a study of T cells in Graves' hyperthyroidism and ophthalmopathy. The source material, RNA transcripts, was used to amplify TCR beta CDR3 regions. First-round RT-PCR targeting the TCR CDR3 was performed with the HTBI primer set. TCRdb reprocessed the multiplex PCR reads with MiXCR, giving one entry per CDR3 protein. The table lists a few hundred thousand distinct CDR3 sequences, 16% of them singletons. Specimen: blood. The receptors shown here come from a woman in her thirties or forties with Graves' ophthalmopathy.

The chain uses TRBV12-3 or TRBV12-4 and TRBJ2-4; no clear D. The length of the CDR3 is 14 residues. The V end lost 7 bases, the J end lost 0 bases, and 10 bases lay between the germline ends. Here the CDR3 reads CASTYSTAKNIQYF. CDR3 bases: TGTGCCAGCACTTACTCGACAGCCAAAAACATTCAGTACTTC.

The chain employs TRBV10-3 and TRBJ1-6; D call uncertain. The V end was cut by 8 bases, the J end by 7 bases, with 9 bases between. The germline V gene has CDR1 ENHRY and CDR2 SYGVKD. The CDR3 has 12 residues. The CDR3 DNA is TGTGCCATCGGGCTAGGGAATTCACCCCTCCACTTT. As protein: CAIGLGNSPLHF.

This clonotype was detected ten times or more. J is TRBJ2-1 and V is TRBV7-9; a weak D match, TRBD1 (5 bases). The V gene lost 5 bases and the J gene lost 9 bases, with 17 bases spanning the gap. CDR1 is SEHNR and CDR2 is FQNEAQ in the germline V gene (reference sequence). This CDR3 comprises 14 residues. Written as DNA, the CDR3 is TGTGCCAGCAGCGCCACCAGTCAGGGCGGTGAGCAGTTCTTC. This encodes CASSATSQGGEQFF.

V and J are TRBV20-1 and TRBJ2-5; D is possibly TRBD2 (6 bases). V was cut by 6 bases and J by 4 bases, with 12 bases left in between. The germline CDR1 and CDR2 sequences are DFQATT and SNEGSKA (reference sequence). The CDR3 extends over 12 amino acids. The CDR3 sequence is CSAMGGLETQYF. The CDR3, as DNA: TGCAGTGCAATGGGGGGATTAGAGACCCAGTACTTC.

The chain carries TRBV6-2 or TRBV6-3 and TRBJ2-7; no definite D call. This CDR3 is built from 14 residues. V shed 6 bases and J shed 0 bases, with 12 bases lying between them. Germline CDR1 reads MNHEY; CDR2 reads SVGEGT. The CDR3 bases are TGTGCCAGCAGCAATATATTCAGCTCCTACGAGCAGTACTTC. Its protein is CASSNIFSSYEQYF.

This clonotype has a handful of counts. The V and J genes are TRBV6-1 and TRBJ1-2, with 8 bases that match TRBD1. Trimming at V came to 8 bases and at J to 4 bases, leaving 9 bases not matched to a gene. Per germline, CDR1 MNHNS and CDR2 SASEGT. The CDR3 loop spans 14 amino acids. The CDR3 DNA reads TGTGCCAGCTCACAGACAGGGGTTTCCTATGGCTACACCTTC. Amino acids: CASSQTGVSYGYTF.

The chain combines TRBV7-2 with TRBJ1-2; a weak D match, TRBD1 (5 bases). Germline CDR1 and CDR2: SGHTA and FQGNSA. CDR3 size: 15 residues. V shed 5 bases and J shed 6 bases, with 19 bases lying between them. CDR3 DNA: TGTGCCAGCAGCCATTACTCGGACACAGTAAATGGCTACACCTTC. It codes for CASSHYSDTVNGYTF.

In DNA, the CDR3 is TGTGCCAGCAGCCAAGGACTAGCGGGAGACAGAGAGACCCAGTACTTC. It codes for CASSQGLAGDRETQYF. This chain connects TRBV4-2 to TRBJ2-5; 12 bases are shared with TRBD2. CDR1 is LGHNA, CDR2 YNFKEQ, per germline. V was clipped by 1 base and J by 4 bases; unmatched bases: 4. The CDR3 contains 16 residues.